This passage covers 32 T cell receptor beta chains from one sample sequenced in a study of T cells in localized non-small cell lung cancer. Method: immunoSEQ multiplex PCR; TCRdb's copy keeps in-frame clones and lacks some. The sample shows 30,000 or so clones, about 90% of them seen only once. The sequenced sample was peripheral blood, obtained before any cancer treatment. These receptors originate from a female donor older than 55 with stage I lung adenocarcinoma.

CDR3 sequence reads: CASTLGGGRYEQYF. The CDR3 DNA follows: TGTGCCAGCACGTTGGGGGGGGGTCGCTACGAGCAGTACTTC. This sequence joins TRBV6-6 and TRBJ2-7, with 7 bases fitting TRBD2. Germline trimming cut 7 bases from V and 3 bases from J; bases unmatched to any gene: 9. The germline V gene encodes CDR1 MNHNY and CDR2 SVGAGI (reference sequence). The CDR3 is 14 amino acids.

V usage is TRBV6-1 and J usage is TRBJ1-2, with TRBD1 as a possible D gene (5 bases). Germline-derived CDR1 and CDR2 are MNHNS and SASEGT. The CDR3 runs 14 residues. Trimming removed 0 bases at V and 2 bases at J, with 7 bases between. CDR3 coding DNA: TGTGCCAGCAGTGAAGCGGCAGGGAACTATGGCTACACCTTC. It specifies CASSEAAGNYGYTF.

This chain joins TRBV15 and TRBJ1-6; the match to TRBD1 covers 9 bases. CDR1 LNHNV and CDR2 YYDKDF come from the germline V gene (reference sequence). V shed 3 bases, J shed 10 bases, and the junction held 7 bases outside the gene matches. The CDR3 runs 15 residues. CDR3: CATSSAGTGNSPLHF. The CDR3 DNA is TGTGCCACCAGCAGCGCCGGGACAGGGAACTCACCCCTCCACTTT.

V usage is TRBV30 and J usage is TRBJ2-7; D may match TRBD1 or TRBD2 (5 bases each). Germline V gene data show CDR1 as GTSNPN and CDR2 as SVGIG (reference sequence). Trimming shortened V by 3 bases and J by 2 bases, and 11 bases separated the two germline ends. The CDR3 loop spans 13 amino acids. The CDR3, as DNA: TGTGCCTGGAGCTCCGGGACGGCCTACGAGCAGTACTTC. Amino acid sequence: CAWSSGTAYEQYF.

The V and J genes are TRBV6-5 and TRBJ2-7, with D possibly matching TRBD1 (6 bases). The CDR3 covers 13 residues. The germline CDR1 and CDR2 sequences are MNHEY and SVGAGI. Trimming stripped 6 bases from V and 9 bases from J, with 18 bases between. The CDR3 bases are TGTGCCAGCAGGCCAGGACAGACCGGAGGGCAGTACTTC. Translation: CASRPGQTGGQYF.

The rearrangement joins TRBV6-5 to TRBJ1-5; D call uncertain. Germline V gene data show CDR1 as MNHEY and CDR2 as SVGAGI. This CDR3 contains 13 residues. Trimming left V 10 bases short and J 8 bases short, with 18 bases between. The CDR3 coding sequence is TGTGCCACCCGGCCCCCGGGGATCGAGCCCCAGCATTTT. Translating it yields CATRPPGIEPQHF.

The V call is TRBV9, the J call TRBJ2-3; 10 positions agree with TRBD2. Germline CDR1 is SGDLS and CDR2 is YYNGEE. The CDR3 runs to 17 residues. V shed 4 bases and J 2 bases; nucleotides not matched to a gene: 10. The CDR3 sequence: CASSQSWTSGITDTQYF. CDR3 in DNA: TGTGCCAGCAGCCAATCCTGGACTAGCGGAATCACAGATACGCAGTATTTT.

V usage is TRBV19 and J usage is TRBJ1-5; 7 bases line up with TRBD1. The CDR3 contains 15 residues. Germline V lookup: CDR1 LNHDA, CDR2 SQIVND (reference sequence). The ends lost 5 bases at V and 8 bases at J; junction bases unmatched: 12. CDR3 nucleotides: TGTGCCAGTAGTCCTGACAGGGAGTTGTCTGAGCCCCAGCATTTT. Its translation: CASSPDRELSEPQHF.

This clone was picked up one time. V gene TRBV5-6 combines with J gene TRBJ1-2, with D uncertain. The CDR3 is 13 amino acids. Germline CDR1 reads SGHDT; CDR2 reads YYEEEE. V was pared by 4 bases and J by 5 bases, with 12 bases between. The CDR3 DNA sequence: TGTGCCAGCAGCCCCGGCGGGGAGTATGGCTACACCTTC. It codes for CASSPGGEYGYTF.

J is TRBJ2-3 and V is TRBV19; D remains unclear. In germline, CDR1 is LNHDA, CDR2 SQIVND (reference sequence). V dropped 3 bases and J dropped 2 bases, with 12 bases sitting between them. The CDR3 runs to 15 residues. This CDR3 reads CASSIGRHYTDTQYF. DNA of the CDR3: TGTGCCAGTAGTATTGGAAGGCACTACACAGATACGCAGTATTTT.

The CDR3 protein is CASSQTSGEAFF. As DNA, the CDR3 is TGCGCCAGCAGTCAAACGTCAGGGGAGGCTTTCTTT. The chain couples TRBV10-2 to TRBJ1-1; D may be TRBD1 (6 bases). CDR1 is WSHSY and CDR2 is SAAADI in the germline V gene. This CDR3 has 12 residues. Trimming took off 5 bases at V and 11 bases at J, with 15 bases between the two ends.

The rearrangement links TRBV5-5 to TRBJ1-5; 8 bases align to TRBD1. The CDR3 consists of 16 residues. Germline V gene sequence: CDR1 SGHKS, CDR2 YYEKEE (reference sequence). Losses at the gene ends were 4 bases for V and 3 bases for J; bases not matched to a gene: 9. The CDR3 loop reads CASSATPGQVNQPQHF. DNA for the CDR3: TGTGCCAGCAGCGCAACCCCGGGACAGGTCAATCAGCCCCAGCATTTT.

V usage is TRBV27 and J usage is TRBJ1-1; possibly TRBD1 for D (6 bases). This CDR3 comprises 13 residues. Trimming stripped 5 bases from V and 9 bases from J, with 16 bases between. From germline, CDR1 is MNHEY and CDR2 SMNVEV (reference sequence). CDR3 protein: CASSPEDGGKAFF. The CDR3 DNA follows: TGTGCCAGCAGTCCAGAGGACGGGGGCAAAGCTTTCTTT.

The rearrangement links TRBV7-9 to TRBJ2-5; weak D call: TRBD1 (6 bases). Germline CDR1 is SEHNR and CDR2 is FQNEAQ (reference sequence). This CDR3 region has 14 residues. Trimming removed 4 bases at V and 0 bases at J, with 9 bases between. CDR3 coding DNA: TGTGCCAGCAGCTACAGGGAAAACCAAGAGACCCAGTACTTC. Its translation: CASSYRENQETQYF. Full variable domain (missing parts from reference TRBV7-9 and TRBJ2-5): DTGVSQNPRHKITKRGQNVTFRCDPISEHNRLYWYRQTLGQGPEFLTYFQNEAQLEKSRLLSDRFSAERPKGSFSTLEIQRTEQGDSAMYLCASSYRENQETQYFGPGTRLLVL.

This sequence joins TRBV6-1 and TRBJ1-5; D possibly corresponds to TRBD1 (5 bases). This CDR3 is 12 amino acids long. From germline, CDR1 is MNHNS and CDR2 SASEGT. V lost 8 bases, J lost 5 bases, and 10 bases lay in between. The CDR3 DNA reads TGTGCCAGCGACCGGGGGGATCAGCCCCAGCATTTT. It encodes CASDRGDQPQHF.

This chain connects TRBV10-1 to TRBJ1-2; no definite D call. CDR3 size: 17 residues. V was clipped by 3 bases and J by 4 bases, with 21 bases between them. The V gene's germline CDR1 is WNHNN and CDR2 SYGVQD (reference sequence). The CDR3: CASSDKGFGIKPYGYTF. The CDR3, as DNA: TGCGCCAGCAGTGATAAAGGGTTTGGGATAAAACCCTATGGCTACACCTTC.

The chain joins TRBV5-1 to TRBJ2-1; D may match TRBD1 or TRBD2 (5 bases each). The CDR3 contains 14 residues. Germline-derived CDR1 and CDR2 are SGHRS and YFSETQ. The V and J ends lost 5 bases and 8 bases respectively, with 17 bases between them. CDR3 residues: CASSGDPPPDEQFF. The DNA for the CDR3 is TGCGCCAGCAGTGGGGACCCTCCCCCGGATGAGCAGTTCTTC.

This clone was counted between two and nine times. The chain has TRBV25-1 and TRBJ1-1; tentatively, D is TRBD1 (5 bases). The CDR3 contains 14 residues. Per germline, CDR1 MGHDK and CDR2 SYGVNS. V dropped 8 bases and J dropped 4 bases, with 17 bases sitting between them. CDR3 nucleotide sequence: TGTGCCAGCGGACTTCCTGGTAGGGGCACTGAAGCTTTCTTT. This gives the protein CASGLPGRGTEAFF.

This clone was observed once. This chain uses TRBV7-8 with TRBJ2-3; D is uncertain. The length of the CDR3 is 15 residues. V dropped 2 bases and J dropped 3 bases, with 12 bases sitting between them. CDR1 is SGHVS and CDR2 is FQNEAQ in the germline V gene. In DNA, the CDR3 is TGTGCCAGCAGCTTAAGAAGGATAGGGACAGATACGCAGTATTTT. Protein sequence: CASSLRRIGTDTQYF. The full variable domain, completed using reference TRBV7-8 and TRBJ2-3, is GAGVSQSPRYKVAKRGQDVALRCDPISGHVSLFWYQQALGQGPEFLTYFQNEAQLDKSGLPSDRFFAERPEGSVSTLKIQRTQQEDSAVYLCASSLRRIGTDTQYFGPGTRLTVL.

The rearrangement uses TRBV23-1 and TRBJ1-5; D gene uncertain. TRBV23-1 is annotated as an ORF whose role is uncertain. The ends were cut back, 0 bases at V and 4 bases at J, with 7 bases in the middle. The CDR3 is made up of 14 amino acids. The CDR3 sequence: CASSQSPGNQPQHF. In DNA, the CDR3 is TGCGCCAGCAGTCAATCCCCTGGGAATCAGCCCCAGCATTTT.

The CDR3 DNA reads TGTGCCAGCAGCCCAGGCCAGGGGGCAAACTATGGCTACACCTTC. It is translated as CASSPGQGANYGYTF. The rearrangement uses TRBV7-6 and TRBJ1-2, with 8 bases lining up with TRBD1. V lost 5 bases to trimming and J lost 2 bases; unmatched junction nucleotides: 7. Germline V CDR1 and CDR2: SGHVS, FNYEAQ. This CDR3 has 15 residues.

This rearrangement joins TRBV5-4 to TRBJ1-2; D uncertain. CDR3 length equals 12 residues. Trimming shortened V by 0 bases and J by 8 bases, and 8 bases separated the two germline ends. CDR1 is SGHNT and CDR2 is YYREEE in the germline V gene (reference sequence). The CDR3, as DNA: TGTGCCAGCAGCTTGGGAGGCGAAGGCTACACCTTC. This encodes CASSLGGEGYTF.

CDR3 in amino acids: CASSQEAGGTEAFF. The CDR3 DNA reads as TGCGCCAGCAGCCAAGAAGCGGGGGGCACTGAAGCTTTCTTT. V is TRBV4-1 and J is TRBJ1-1, with TRBD1 as a possible D gene (5 bases). This CDR3 is 14 amino acids long. CDR1 and CDR2 (germline): MGHRA, YSYEKL. Trimming shortened V by 0 bases and J by 4 bases, and 9 bases separated the two germline ends.

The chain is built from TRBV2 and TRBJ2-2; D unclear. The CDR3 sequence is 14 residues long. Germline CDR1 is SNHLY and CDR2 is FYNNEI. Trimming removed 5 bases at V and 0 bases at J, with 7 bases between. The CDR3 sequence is CASSRTANTGELFF. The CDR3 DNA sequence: TGTGCCAGCAGTAGGACCGCGAACACCGGGGAGCTGTTTTTT.

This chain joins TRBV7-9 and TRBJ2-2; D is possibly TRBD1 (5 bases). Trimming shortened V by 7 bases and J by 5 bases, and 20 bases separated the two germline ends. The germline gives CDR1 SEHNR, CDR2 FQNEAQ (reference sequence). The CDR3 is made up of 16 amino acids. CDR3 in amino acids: CASNPASLKGTGELFF. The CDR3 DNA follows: TGTGCCAGCAACCCTGCCAGCCTTAAGGGGACCGGGGAGCTGTTTTTT.

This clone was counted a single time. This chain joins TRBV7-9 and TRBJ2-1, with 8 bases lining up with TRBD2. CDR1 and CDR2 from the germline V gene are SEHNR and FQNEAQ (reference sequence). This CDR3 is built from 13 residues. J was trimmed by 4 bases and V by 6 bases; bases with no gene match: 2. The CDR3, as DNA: TGTGCCAGCAGAGCGGGAGCATACAATGAGCAGTTCTTC. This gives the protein CASRAGAYNEQFF.

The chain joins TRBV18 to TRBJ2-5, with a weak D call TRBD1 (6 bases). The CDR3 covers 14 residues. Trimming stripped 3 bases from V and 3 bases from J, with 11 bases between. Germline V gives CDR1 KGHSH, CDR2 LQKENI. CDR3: CASSPTGTKETQYF. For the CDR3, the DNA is TGTGCCAGCTCACCGACCGGGACAAAAGAGACCCAGTACTTC.

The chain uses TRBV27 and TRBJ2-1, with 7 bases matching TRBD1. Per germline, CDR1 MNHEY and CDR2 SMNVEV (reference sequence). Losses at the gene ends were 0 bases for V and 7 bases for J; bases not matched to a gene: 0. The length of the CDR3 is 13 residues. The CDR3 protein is CASSLSGQNEQFF. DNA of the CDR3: TGTGCCAGCAGTTTATCGGGACAGAATGAGCAGTTCTTC.

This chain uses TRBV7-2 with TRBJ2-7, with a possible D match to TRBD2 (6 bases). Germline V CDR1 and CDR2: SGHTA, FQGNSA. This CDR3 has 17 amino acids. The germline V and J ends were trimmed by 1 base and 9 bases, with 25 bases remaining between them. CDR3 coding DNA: TGTGCCAGCAGCTTAGGGAAGGGGTTGGGGGGTTCCCCCCGGCAGTACTTC. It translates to CASSLGKGLGGSPRQYF.

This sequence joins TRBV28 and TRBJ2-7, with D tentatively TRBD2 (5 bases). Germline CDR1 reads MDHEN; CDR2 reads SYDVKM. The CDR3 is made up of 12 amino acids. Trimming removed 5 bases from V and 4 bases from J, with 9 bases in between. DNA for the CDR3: TGTGCCAGCAGTATAACTAGGTACGAGCAGTACTTC. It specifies CASSITRYEQYF.

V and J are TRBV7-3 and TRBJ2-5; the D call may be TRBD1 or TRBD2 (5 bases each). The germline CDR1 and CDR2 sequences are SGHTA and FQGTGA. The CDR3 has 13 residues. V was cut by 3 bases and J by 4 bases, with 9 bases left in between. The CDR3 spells CASSFGAVETQYF. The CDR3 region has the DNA TGTGCCAGCAGCTTCGGGGCGGTAGAGACCCAGTACTTC.

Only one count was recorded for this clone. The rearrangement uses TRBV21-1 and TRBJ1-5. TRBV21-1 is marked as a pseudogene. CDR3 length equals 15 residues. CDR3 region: CASSIDGTGNQPQHF. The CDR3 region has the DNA TGTGCCAGCAGCATCGATGGGACGGGGAATCAGCCCCAGCATTTT.